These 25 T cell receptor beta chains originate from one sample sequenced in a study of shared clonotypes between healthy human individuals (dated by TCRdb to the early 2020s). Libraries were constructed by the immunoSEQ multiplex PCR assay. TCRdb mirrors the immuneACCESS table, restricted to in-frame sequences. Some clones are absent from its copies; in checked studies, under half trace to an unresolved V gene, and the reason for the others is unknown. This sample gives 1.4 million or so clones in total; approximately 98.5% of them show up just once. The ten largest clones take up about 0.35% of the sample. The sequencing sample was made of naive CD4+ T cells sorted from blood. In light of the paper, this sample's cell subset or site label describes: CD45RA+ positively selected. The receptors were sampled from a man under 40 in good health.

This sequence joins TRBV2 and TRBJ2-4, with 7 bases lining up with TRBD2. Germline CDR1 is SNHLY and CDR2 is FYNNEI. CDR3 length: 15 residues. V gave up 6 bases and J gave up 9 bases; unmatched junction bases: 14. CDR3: CASSSGIPREGIQYF. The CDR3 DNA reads TGTGCCAGCAGCTCCGGGATTCCGAGGGAGGGCATTCAGTACTTC.

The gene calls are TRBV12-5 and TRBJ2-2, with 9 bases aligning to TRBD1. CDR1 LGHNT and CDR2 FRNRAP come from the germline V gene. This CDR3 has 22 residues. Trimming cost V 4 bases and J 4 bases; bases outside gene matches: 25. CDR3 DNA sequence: TGTGCTAGTGGTTCACTCCGAATCAACCCGGGACAGGGTTTTTTAAGCACCGGGGAGCTGTTTTTT. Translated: CASGSLRINPGQGFLSTGELFF. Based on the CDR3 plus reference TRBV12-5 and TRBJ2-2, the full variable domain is DARVTQTPRHKVTEMGQEVTMRCQPILGHNTVFWYRQTMMQGLELLAYFRNRAPLDDSGMPKDRFSAEMPDATLATLKIQPSEPRDSAVYFCASGSLRINPGQGFLSTGELFFGEGSRLTVL.

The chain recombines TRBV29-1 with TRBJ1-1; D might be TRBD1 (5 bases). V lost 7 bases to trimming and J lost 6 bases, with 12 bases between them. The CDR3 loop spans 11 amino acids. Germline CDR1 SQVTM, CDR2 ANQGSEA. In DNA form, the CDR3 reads TGCAGCGGGACATGGCGCGCTGAAGCTTTCTTT. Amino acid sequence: CSGTWRAEAFF.

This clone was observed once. The CDR3 DNA reads as TGTGCCAGCAGCCTTGAGGGCCGACTAGGCACGCAGTATTTT. This translates into CASSLEGRLGTQYF. J is TRBJ2-3 and V is TRBV27; a possible D gene is TRBD2 (6 bases). The germline V and J ends were trimmed by 6 bases and 9 bases, with 19 bases remaining between them. CDR1 and CDR2 (germline): MNHEY, SMNVEV (reference sequence). The CDR3 consists of 14 residues.

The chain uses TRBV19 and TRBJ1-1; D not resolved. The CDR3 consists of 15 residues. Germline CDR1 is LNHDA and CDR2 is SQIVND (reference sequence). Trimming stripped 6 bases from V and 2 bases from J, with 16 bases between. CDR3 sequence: CASSPPYRTNTEAFF. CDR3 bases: TGTGCCAGTAGCCCCCCCTACAGAACAAACACTGAAGCTTTCTTT. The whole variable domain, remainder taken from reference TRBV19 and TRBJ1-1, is DGGITQSPKYLFRKEGQNVTLSCEQNLNHDAMYWYRQDPGQGLRLIYYSQIVNDFQKGDIAEGYSVSREKKESFPLTVTSAQKNPTAFYLCASSPPYRTNTEAFFGQGTRLTVV.

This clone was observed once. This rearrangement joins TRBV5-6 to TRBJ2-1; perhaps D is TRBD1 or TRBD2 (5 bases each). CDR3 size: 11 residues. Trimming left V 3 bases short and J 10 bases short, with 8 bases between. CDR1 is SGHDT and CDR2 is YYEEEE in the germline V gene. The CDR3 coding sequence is TGTGCCAGCAGCTGGGGGTTCGAGCAGTTCTTC. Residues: CASSWGFEQFF.

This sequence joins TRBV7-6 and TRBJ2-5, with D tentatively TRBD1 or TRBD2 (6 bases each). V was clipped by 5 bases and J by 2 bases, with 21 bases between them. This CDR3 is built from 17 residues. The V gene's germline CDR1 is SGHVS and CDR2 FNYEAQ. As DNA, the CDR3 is TGTGCCAGCAGCGCGCAGGGCCTGGGGGCGGGACAAGAGACCCAGTACTTC. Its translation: CASSAQGLGAGQETQYF.

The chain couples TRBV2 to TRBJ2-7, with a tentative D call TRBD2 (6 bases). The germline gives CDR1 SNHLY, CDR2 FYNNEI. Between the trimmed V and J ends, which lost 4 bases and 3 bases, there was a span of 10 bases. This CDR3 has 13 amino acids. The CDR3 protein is CASSGDSIYEQYF. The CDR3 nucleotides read TGTGCCAGCAGTGGGGACTCGATCTACGAGCAGTACTTC.

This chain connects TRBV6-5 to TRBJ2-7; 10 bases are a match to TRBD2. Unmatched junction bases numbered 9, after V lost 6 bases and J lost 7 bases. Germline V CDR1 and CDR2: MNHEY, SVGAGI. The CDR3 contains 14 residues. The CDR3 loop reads CASRTSGTRLEQYF. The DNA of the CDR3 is TGTGCCAGCAGAACTAGCGGGACCAGGTTAGAGCAGTACTTC.

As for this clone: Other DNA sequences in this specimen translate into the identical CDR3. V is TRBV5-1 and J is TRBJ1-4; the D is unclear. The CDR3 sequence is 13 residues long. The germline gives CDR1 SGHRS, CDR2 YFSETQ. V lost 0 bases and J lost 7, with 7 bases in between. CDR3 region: CASSLDPGEKLFF. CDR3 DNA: TGCGCCAGCAGCTTGGATCCAGGTGAAAAACTGTTTTTT.

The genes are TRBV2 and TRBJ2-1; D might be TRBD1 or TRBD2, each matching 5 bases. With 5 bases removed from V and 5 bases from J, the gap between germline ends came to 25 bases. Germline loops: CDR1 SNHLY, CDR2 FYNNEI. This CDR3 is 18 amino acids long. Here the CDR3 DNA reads TGTGCCAGCAGTTCCTTATCGGGGCAGGGAGTCTACAACAATGAGCAGTTCTTC. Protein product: CASSSLSGQGVYNNEQFF.

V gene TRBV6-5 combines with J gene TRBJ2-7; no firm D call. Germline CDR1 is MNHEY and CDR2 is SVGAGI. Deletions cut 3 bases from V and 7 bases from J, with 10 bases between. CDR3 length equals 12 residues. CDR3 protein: CASSYQTGEQYF. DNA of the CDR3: TGTGCCAGCAGTTATCAAACTGGGGAGCAGTACTTC.

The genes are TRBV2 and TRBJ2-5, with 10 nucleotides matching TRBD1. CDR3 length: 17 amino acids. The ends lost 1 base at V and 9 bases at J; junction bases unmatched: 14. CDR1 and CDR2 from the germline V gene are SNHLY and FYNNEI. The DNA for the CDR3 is TGTGCCAGCAGTGAAGGCTCTGGACAGGGGGGAAAGATGGCCCAGTACTTC. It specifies CASSEGSGQGGKMAQYF. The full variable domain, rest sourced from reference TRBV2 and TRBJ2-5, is EPEVTQTPSHQVTQMGQEVILRCVPISNHLYFYWYRQILGQKVEFLVSFYNNEISEKSEIFDDQFSVERPDGSNFTLKIRSTKLEDSAMYFCASSEGSGQGGKMAQYFGPGTRLLVL.

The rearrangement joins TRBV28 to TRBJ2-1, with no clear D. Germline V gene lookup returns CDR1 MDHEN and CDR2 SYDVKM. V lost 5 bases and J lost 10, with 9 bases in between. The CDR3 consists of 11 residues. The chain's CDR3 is CASSIVEEQFF. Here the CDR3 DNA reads TGTGCCAGCAGTATCGTGGAAGAGCAGTTCTTC. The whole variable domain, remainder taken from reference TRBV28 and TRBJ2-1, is DVKVTQSSRYLVKRTGEKVFLECVQDMDHENMFWYRQDPGLGLRLIYFSYDVKMKEKGDIPEGYSVSREKKERFSLILESASTNQTSMYLCASSIVEEQFFGPGTRLTVL.

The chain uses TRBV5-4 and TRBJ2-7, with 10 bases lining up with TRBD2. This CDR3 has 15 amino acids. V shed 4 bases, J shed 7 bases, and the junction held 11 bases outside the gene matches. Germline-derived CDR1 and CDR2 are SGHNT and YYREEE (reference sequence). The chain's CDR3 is CASSPGTSELVEQYF. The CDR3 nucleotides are TGTGCCAGCAGCCCCGGGACTAGCGAATTGGTAGAGCAGTACTTC.

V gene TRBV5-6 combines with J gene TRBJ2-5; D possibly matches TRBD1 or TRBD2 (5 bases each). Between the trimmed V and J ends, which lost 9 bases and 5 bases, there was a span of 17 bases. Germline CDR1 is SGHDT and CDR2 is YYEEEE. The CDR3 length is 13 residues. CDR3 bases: TGTGCCACCAGTCGGGGCGGGTGGGAGACCCAGTACTTC. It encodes CATSRGGWETQYF.

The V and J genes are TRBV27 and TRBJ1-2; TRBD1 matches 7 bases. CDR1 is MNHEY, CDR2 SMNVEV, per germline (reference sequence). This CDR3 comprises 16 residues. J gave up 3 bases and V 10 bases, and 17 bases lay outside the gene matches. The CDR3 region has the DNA TGTGCCACCCGGGCCGTCACACAGGGGAGACACTATGGCTACACCTTC. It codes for CATRAVTQGRHYGYTF.

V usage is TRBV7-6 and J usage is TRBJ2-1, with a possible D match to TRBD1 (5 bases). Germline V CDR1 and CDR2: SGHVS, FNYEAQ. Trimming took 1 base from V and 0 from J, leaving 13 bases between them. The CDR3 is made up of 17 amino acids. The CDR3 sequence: CASSLVETVYSYNEQFF. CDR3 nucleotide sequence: TGTGCCAGCAGCTTAGTGGAGACAGTCTACTCCTACAATGAGCAGTTCTTC.

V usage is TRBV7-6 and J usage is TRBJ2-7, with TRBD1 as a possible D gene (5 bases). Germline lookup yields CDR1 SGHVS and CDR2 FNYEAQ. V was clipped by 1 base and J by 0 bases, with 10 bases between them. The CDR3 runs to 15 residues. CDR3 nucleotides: TGTGCCAGCAGCTTAGACAGGACCTTCTCCTACGAGCAGTACTTC. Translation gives CASSLDRTFSYEQYF.

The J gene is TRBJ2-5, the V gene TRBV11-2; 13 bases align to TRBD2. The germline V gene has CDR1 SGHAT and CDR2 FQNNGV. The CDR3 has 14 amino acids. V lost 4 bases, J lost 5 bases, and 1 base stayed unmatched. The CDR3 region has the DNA TGTGCCAGCAGCTGGACTAGCGGGAGCGAGACCCAGTACTTC. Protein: CASSWTSGSETQYF.

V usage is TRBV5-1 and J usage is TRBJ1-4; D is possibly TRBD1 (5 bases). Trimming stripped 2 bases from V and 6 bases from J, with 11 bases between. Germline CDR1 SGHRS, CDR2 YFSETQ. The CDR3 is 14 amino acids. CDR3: CASSFERGDEKLFF. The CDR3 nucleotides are TGCGCCAGCAGCTTCGAAAGGGGCGATGAAAAACTGTTTTTT.

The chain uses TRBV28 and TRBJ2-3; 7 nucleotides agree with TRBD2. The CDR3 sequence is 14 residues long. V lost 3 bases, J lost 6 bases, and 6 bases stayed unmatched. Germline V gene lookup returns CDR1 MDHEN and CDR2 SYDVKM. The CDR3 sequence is CASSFAGVRDTQYF. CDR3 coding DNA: TGTGCCAGCAGTTTTGCGGGAGTTAGGGATACGCAGTATTTT.

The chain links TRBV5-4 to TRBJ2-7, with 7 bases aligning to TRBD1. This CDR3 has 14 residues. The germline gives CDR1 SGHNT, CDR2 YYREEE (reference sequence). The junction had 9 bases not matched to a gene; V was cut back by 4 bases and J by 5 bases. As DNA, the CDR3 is TGTGCCAGCAGCACCCGGACAGGACCGGACGAGCAGTACTTC. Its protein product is CASSTRTGPDEQYF.

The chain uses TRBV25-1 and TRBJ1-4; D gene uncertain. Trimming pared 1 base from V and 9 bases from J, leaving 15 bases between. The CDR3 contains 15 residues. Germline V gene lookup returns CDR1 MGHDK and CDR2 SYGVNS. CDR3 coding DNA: TGTGCCAGCAGTGAATCGGGAACTGTGATGAAAAAACTGTTTTTT. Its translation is CASSESGTVMKKLFF.

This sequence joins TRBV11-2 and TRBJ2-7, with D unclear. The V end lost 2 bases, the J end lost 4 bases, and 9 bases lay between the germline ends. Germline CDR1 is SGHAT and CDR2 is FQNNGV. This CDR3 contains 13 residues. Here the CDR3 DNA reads TGTGCCAGCAGCTTACTACAGCTATACGAGCAGTACTTC. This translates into CASSLLQLYEQYF. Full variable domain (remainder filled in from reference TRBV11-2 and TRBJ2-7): EAGVAQSPRYKIIEKRQSVAFWCNPISGHATLYWYQQILGQGPKLLIQFQNNGVVDDSQLPKDRFSAERLKGVDSTLKIQPAKLEDSAVYLCASSLLQLYEQYFGPGTRLTVT.